These T cell receptor beta chains were read from a single sample in a study of PD-1 blockade in classical Hodgkin lymphoma. This table comes from immunoSEQ multiplex PCR, and its TCRdb copy is limited to in-frame clones, with some not included. The sample holds about 4,000 clones, 72% seen once. Sample: CD8+ T cells from blood, taken before the fourth cycle of nivolumab. Receptors were obtained from a human donor with classical Hodgkin lymphoma. CDR3s include the opening cysteine and the closing phenylalanine or tryptophan. D genes are given only for firm matches. The size of a clone is reported for some rows only, either as once, few or many, or as a class for expanded clones.

CDR3 DNA | CDR3 protein | clone size | D gene | J gene | V gene
TGTGCCAGCAGCGTATGGGGGCCGGGACAAGAAGACAATGAGCAGTTCTTC | CASSVWGPGQEDNEQFF | - | - | TRBJ2-1 | TRBV9
TGTGCCAGCAGTGAAGCGGGGTGGGAGTTCGCCTACGAGCAGTACTTC | CASSEAGWEFAYEQYF | few | - | TRBJ2-7 | TRBV6-1
TGTGCTAGTGGAACGGGGGGCGTCGTCACTGAAGCTTTCTTT | CASGTGGVVTEAFF | few | - | TRBJ1-1 | TRBV12-5
TGTGCCAGCAGCTTAGTGGTTCATCTTATATATGGCTACACCTTC | CASSLVVHLIYGYTF | - | - | TRBJ1-2 | TRBV7-2
TGTGCCAGTAGTCCAGCGGGACAGGCCGGGTACGAGCAGTACTTC | CASSPAGQAGYEQYF | - | - | TRBJ2-7 | TRBV19
TGTGCCAGCAGTTTGACAGGGTCCTACGAGCAGTACTTC | CASSLTGSYEQYF | - | TRBD1 | TRBJ2-7 | TRBV27
TGTGCCAGCATTATCGGGGCGGCCGGGGAGCTGTTTTTT | CASIIGAAGELFF | once | - | TRBJ2-2 | TRBV6-1
TGTGCCAGCACCCGGATAAGCTCCTATAATTCACCCCTCCACTTT | CASTRISSYNSPLHF | - | - | TRBJ1-6 | TRBV5-4
TGTGCCAGCAGCTTGCCGCATTGGGACAGGGGGAATACTGAAGCTTTCTTT | CASSLPHWDRGNTEAFF | - | TRBD1 | TRBJ1-1 | TRBV5-4
TGTGCCAGCAATGACAGGGGGGGCAATCAGCCCCAGCATTTT | CASNDRGGNQPQHF | - | TRBD1 | TRBJ1-5 | TRBV6-5
TGCAGCGTTGAGGGGACCGGGACAGGGGGTTGGGGGGGTAACCAAGAGACCCAGTACTTC | CSVEGTGTGGWGGNQETQYF | - | TRBD1 | TRBJ2-5 | TRBV29-1
TGTGCCAGCAGGGATAGCGGGGGTCTCTCCTACAATGAGCAGTTCTTC | CASRDSGGLSYNEQFF | - | TRBD2 | TRBJ2-1 | TRBV7-9
TGTGCCAGTAGTCCCCCGGTCCTCGCACCCCCCGCGCCAAGTCAGCCCCAGCATTTT | CASSPPVLAPPAPSQPQHF | - | - | TRBJ1-5 | TRBV19
TGCGCCAGCAGTGAGAGGGAGGGGGCGTACGAGCAGTACTTC | CASSEREGAYEQYF | - | - | TRBJ2-7 | TRBV10-2
TGTGCCAGCAGCTCCTGGGAGGGGCGGACACCCCTCCACTTT | CASSSWEGRTPLHF | - | - | TRBJ1-6 | TRBV6-6
TGTGCCAGCAGTGACCCCAGGGGTAATCAGCCCCAGCATTTT | CASSDPRGNQPQHF | once | - | TRBJ1-5 | TRBV2
TGTGCCAGCAGTTTAGCGGGAGTTGAGCAGTTCTTC | CASSLAGVEQFF | - | TRBD2 | TRBJ2-1 | TRBV5-4
TGTGCCAGCAGCGGAACTAGACCAGATACGCAGTATTTT | CASSGTRPDTQYF | - | - | TRBJ2-3 | TRBV9
TGCGCCAGCAGCCAAGACCTCGGGGTTCGCGCTGAAGCTTTCTTT | CASSQDLGVRAEAFF | few | - | TRBJ1-1 | TRBV5-4
TGTGCCAGCAGTTACGGTTTGGGATCGTGGCCGGGGGAGCTGTTTTTT | CASSYGLGSWPGELFF | few | - | TRBJ2-2 | TRBV6-5
TGTGCCAGCAGTAGTTGGGGGAATGGGGGTACAGATACGCAGTATTTT | CASSSWGNGGTDTQYF | - | - | TRBJ2-3 | TRBV6-6
TGTGCCAGCAGTTCGGGGTCCGGGGAGCTGTTTTTT | CASSSGSGELFF | - | - | TRBJ2-2 | TRBV2
TGTGCCAGCAGCGTAGGTGGACAGGGCTCCTACGAGCAGTACTTC | CASSVGGQGSYEQYF | few | TRBD1 | TRBJ2-7 | TRBV9
TGTGCCAGCAGTTTACCGCGGAGGACAGGGTCTAATGAAAAACTGTTTTTT | CASSLPRRTGSNEKLFF | - | TRBD1 | TRBJ1-4 | TRBV28
TGTGCCAGCAGCTCCCAAGCGGGGAGCACAGATACGCAGTATTTT | CASSSQAGSTDTQYF | - | TRBD2 | TRBJ2-3 | TRBV7-8
TGTGCCAGCAGTGCCGGGACAGGTAATCGGCCCCAGCATTTT | CASSAGTGNRPQHF | - | TRBD1 | TRBJ1-5 | TRBV27
TGTGCCAGCAGCAATTTGGGACAGGGAGGGTCACCCCTCCACTTT | CASSNLGQGGSPLHF | few | TRBD1 | TRBJ1-6 | TRBV28
TGTGCCAGCAGCGTAGCTGGGGGCGCAGGCTATAATTCACCCCTCCACTTT | CASSVAGGAGYNSPLHF | few | - | TRBJ1-6 | TRBV9
TGTGCCAGCAGCGCCACAGGGGGCGCGGGCGGCTACACCTTC | CASSATGGAGGYTF | large | TRBD1 | TRBJ1-2 | TRBV9